The clone carrying this T cell receptor beta chain was seen just once. These data are taken from a study of blood T cell repertoires in COVID-19. TCRdb's table, derived via immunoSEQ multiplex PCR, lists solely in-frame clones and lacks some. This table holds about 140,000 clones, about 90% found once. Germline V gives CDR1 SGHRS, CDR2 YFSETQ. The V end was cut by 2 bases, the J end by 1 base, with 12 bases between. CDR3 size: 16 residues. Material: peripheral blood. The origin of this receptor is an older woman with acute or convalescent COVID-19. This chain links TRBV5-1 with TRBJ2-2; TRBD1 might be the D (6 bases). CDR3 coding DNA: TGCGCCAGCAGCTTCAGGAGCAGGGGGAACACCGGGGAGCTGTTTTTT. Translating gives CASSFRSRGNTGELFF.